This T cell receptor (beta chain) appears in the sequencing data of a study of molecular identifiers for immune sequencing clone quantification. Study context: Split five ways in replicates, RNA from roughly 20,000 or 100,000 naive CD8 cells had four portions sequenced.

Naive CD8 T cells underwent sorting with the CD8+CD4-CCR7+CD45RA+ definition. TCRdb passed the PCR reads through MiXCR, listing each CDR3 protein once. The repertoire includes about 510,000 distinct CDR3 sequences, 20% to 25% of them detected once, and more than 0.8% sits in the top ten. This CDR3 has 14 amino acids. The germline V gene has CDR1 LNHDA and CDR2 SQIVND (reference sequence). Trimming took 2 bases from V and 5 from J; bases not matched to a gene: 5. The receptor comes from a human donor in good health. Some libraries in this study had Jurkat cell RNA spiked in. Input material: naive CD8+ T cells from blood, with Jurkat cell RNA spiked in. This sample's subset: FACS-sorted CD8+CD4-CCR7+CD45RA+ naive T cells. The chain uses TRBV19 and TRBJ1-2; 7 bases agree with TRBD1. The DNA of the CDR3 is TGTGCCAGTAGTATAAGCGGACAGGCATATGGCTACACCTTC. It is translated as CASSISGQAYGYTF.